The 30 T cell receptor beta chains reported below all come from one sample, sequenced in a study of vaccination effects on CD4 cells after COVID-19. Sequenced by immunoSEQ multiplex PCR; TCRdb stores in-frame clones only, minus some. The table lists about 20,000 clones, about 71% of them singletons. Before any sequencing was done, the ViraFEST assay used viral peptide pools to expand antigen-specific CD4+ T cells. CD4+ T cells were isolated after less than 13 days of culture. No antigen is known for these receptors. The input for sequencing was CD4+ T cells from PBMCs cultured with HCoV-229E spike peptides, taken before COVID-19 vaccination. The receptors come from a human donor who received a COVID-19 vaccine.

This chain joins TRBV9 and TRBJ1-5; D gene ambiguous. V was clipped by 2 bases and J by 4 bases, with 10 bases between them. Germline loops: CDR1 SGDLS, CDR2 YYNGEE. The CDR3 loop spans 14 amino acids. The CDR3 spells CASSVGYSNQPQHF. Written as DNA, the CDR3 is TGTGCCAGCAGCGTGGGGTATTCTAATCAGCCCCAGCATTTT.

The V call is TRBV18, the J call TRBJ2-3, with 8 bases that match TRBD1. The CDR3 is 16 residues long. Germline V lookup: CDR1 KGHSH, CDR2 LQKENI. V dropped 4 bases and J dropped 3; count of bases not matched to a gene: 9. The CDR3 nucleotides are TGTGCCAGCTCACGTCGAACAGGGGGACGAACAGATACGCAGTATTTT. Encoded protein: CASSRRTGGRTDTQYF.

The chain employs TRBV6-5 and TRBJ2-1, with D perhaps TRBD2 (6 bases). This CDR3 spans 13 amino acids. V lost 8 bases, J lost 0 bases, and 8 bases lay in between. Germline CDR1 reads MNHEY; CDR2 reads SVGAGI. The CDR3 reads CASERASYNEQFF. CDR3 nucleotides: TGTGCCAGCGAGCGGGCCTCCTACAATGAGCAGTTCTTC.

The V call is TRBV15, the J call TRBJ2-5; 10 bases are shared with TRBD2. Germline V gives CDR1 LNHNV, CDR2 YYDKDF (reference sequence). This CDR3 region has 15 residues. Losses at the gene ends were 3 bases for V and 5 bases for J; bases not matched to a gene: 6. Here the CDR3 reads CATSREREGWETQYF. For the CDR3, the DNA is TGTGCCACCAGCAGGGAGCGGGAGGGTTGGGAGACCCAGTACTTC. Using reference TRBV15 and TRBJ2-5 for the parts outside the CDR3, the full variable domain is DAMVIQNPRYQVTQFGKPVTLSCSQTLNHNVMYWYQQKSSQAPKLLFHYYDKDFNNEADTPDNFQSRRPNTSFCFLDIRSPGLGDTAMYLCATSREREGWETQYFGPGTRLLVL.

The V and J genes are TRBV3-1 (or the pseudogene TRBV3-2) and TRBJ1-6, with 7 nucleotides matching TRBD1. With 6 bases clipped from V and 5 bases from J, the junction kept 4 bases outside the gene matches. The CDR3 totals 14 residues. CDR1 LGHDT and CDR2 YNNKEL come from the germline V gene (reference sequence). This CDR3 is CASRTGLDNSPLHF. As DNA, the CDR3 is TGTGCCAGCAGGACAGGGCTCGATAATTCACCCCTCCACTTT.

This chain joins TRBV6-1 and TRBJ2-1; 8 bases agree with TRBD1. After removal of 2 bases from V and 10 bases from J, the junction contained 13 bases not matched to a gene. Germline CDR1 MNHNS, CDR2 SASEGT. This CDR3 spans 16 amino acids. In DNA, the CDR3 is TGTGCCAGCAGTGAACCGGGACAGGCCATCTTAGGGGAGCAGTTCTTC. Its protein is CASSEPGQAILGEQFF.

In this sample, this clone turned up a few times. The V call is TRBV11-2, the J call TRBJ1-3, with D possibly being TRBD1 (5 bases). V was shortened by 0 bases and J by 0 bases, with 9 bases between the two germline ends. Looked up from germline, CDR1 is SGHAT and CDR2 is FQNNGV. The CDR3 spans 16 residues. The CDR3 loop is CASSLDRGNSGNTIYF. The CDR3 DNA reads TGTGCCAGCAGCTTAGATCGGGGGAACTCTGGAAACACCATATATTTT. Drawing the rest from reference TRBV11-2 and TRBJ1-3, the complete variable domain is EAGVAQSPRYKIIEKRQSVAFWCNPISGHATLYWYQQILGQGPKLLIQFQNNGVVDDSQLPKDRFSAERLKGVDSTLKIQPAKLEDSAVYLCASSLDRGNSGNTIYFGEGSWLTVV.

This clone was detected a few times. The chain links TRBV2 to TRBJ1-2; maybe TRBD1 (6 bases). The CDR3 runs 14 residues. Germline V lookup: CDR1 SNHLY, CDR2 FYNNEI. Trimming cost V 4 bases and J 5 bases, with 14 bases left between them. The CDR3 reads CASSVQGLIYGYTF. Here the CDR3 DNA reads TGTGCCAGCAGTGTCCAGGGGCTAATTTATGGCTACACCTTC.

The chain is built from TRBV7-8 and TRBJ1-5; 8 nucleotides agree with TRBD1. CDR1 and CDR2 from the germline V gene are SGHVS and FQNEAQ. The CDR3 extends over 16 amino acids. J gave up 3 bases and V 2 bases, and 6 bases lay outside the gene matches. The CDR3 DNA is TGTGCCAGCAGCTTAATCGACAGGGGAAACAATCAGCCCCAGCATTTT. Translating gives CASSLIDRGNNQPQHF.

The chain has TRBV7-2 and TRBJ1-1; D is unresolved. Per the germline V gene, CDR1 is SGHTA and CDR2 is FQGNSA. This CDR3 comprises 14 residues. Between the trimmed V and J ends, which lost 7 bases and 0 bases, there was a span of 12 bases. The CDR3 nucleotides are TGTGCCAGCACACCGGATAGGATGAACACTGAAGCTTTCTTT. This encodes CASTPDRMNTEAFF.

This chain joins TRBV5-5 and TRBJ2-7; D unresolved. CDR3 length: 12 residues. Per germline, CDR1 SGHKS and CDR2 YYEKEE (reference sequence). V lost 6 bases and J 1 base, leaving 8 bases between the germline ends. The CDR3 region is CASNQESYEQYF. The DNA of the CDR3 is TGTGCCAGCAACCAAGAATCCTACGAGCAGTACTTC.

CDR3 DNA: TGTGCCAGCAGCGTAGCTGGCCGGAGTAATGAAAAACTGTTTTTT. Translating gives CASSVAGRSNEKLFF. This chain joins TRBV9 and TRBJ1-4, with no clear D. This CDR3 has 15 amino acids. Germline V gene data show CDR1 as SGDLS and CDR2 as YYNGEE. V was clipped by 0 bases and J by 4 bases, with 10 bases between them.

The J gene is TRBJ2-1, the V gene TRBV24-1; 8 bases are a match to TRBD2. Per the germline V gene, CDR1 is KGHDR and CDR2 is SFDVKD. J lost 6 bases, V lost 7 bases, and 10 bases had no gene match. The length of the CDR3 is 15 residues. The CDR3 sequence: CATSNAGRGANEQFF. The CDR3 coding sequence is TGTGCCACCAGCAACGCGGGGCGGGGGGCCAATGAGCAGTTCTTC.

This clone was observed a few times. This rearrangement joins TRBV2 to TRBJ2-3; D not resolved. CDR3 length: 13 residues. V was clipped by 3 bases and J by 5 bases, with 9 bases between them. CDR1 is SNHLY, CDR2 FYNNEI, per germline. CDR3 sequence: CASSDQWGDTQYF. The CDR3 DNA is TGTGCCAGCAGTGACCAGTGGGGAGATACGCAGTATTTT.

V is TRBV4-1 and J is TRBJ1-5; 9 bases fit TRBD1. The CDR3 totals 17 residues. The junction had 7 bases not matched to a gene; V was cut back by 0 bases and J by 4 bases. The V gene's germline CDR1 is MGHRA and CDR2 YSYEKL. CDR3 loop: CASSQDGPGQGNQPQHF. CDR3 sequence (DNA): TGCGCCAGCAGCCAAGATGGGCCGGGACAGGGTAATCAGCCCCAGCATTTT.

V usage is TRBV6-6 and J usage is TRBJ1-6, with 8 bases matching TRBD1. This CDR3 comprises 13 residues. The J segment lost 7 bases and the V segment lost 6 bases, leaving 2 bases of the junction unmatched. Looked up from germline, CDR1 is MNHNY and CDR2 is SVGAGI (reference sequence). CDR3 sequence: CASRQGENSPLHF. In DNA form, the CDR3 reads TGTGCCAGCAGACAGGGGGAGAATTCACCCCTCCACTTT.

The chain is built from TRBV27 and TRBJ2-1; D not resolved. The CDR3 is made up of 15 amino acids. Germline-derived CDR1 and CDR2 are MNHEY and SMNVEV (reference sequence). V was clipped by 4 bases and J by 1 base, with 11 bases between them. The CDR3 protein is CASSSSVRSYNEQFF. For the CDR3, the DNA is TGTGCCAGCAGTTCCTCGGTACGGTCCTACAATGAGCAGTTCTTC.

V usage is TRBV4-1 and J usage is TRBJ2-5; TRBD1 matches 7 bases. The germline CDR1 and CDR2 sequences are MGHRA and YSYEKL. The CDR3 is 19 residues long. Unmatched junction bases numbered 18, after V lost 1 base and J lost 4 bases. The CDR3 region has the DNA TGCGCCAGCAGCCAAGGGCCTTCCCGGGACAGCCCCAAGGGAGAGACCCAGTACTTC. This codes for CASSQGPSRDSPKGETQYF.

The chain employs TRBV6-4 and TRBJ1-2; no clear D. There are 14 residues in the CDR3. Trimming left V 0 bases short and J 1 base short, with 6 bases between. Germline V gene sequence: CDR1 MRHNA, CDR2 SNTAGT. CDR3 coding DNA: TGTGCCAGCAGTGACTCGACGGTTAACTATGGCTACACCTTC. Its protein is CASSDSTVNYGYTF.

This rearrangement joins TRBV6-5 to TRBJ2-7; tentatively, D is TRBD1 (6 bases). In germline, CDR1 is MNHEY, CDR2 SVGAGI. Trimming cost V 9 bases and J 3 bases, with 12 bases left between them. CDR3 length: 12 amino acids. As DNA, the CDR3 is TGTGCCAGTTACGGGACAAACTACGAGCAGTACTTC. Translated, it gives CASYGTNYEQYF.

This clone has only a few counts. The chain couples TRBV19 to TRBJ1-2; no reliable D call. Trimming shortened V by 10 bases and J by 6 bases, and 15 bases separated the two germline ends. This CDR3 spans 12 amino acids. The germline CDR1 and CDR2 sequences are LNHDA and SQIVND (reference sequence). CDR3 DNA sequence: TGTGCCACTTGGTGGGAGACTGATGGCTACACCTTC. This gives the protein CATWWETDGYTF.

The V gene is TRBV6-5, the J gene TRBJ2-1, with D possibly called TRBD1 or TRBD2 (6 bases each). The V end was cut by 0 bases, the J end by 2 bases, with 11 bases between. The CDR3 totals 16 residues. The germline CDR1 and CDR2 sequences are MNHEY and SVGAGI. The CDR3 region has the DNA TGTGCCAGCAGTTACTCGACAGGAGGGACCTACAATGAGCAGTTCTTC. Its translation: CASSYSTGGTYNEQFF.

This chain uses TRBV14 with TRBJ2-2; D might be TRBD2 (7 bases). The CDR3 runs 15 residues. Germline V gives CDR1 SGHDN, CDR2 FVKESK. V lost 4 bases to trimming and J lost 5 bases, with 14 bases between them. DNA of the CDR3: TGTGCCAGCAGCCCCTGGGGGGGCGTTACCGGGGAGCTGTTTTTT. It is translated as CASSPWGGVTGELFF.

This chain links TRBV6-5 with TRBJ1-2, with D maybe TRBD1 (5 bases). Per germline, CDR1 MNHEY and CDR2 SVGAGI. The CDR3 has 13 residues. Trimming left V 3 bases short and J 3 bases short, with 8 bases between. The CDR3 spells CASSYQGDYGYTF. DNA of the CDR3: TGTGCCAGCAGTTATCAAGGGGACTATGGCTACACCTTC.

This chain links TRBV30 with TRBJ2-7; a possible D gene is TRBD1 (5 bases). Germline values: CDR1 GTSNPN, CDR2 SVGIG (reference sequence). The CDR3 sequence is 13 residues long. V gave up 1 base and J gave up 4 bases, with 11 bases separating them. CDR3 protein: CAWSGSGIYEQYF. The CDR3 DNA reads as TGTGCCTGGAGTGGTTCAGGGATTTACGAGCAGTACTTC.

J is TRBJ2-2 and V is TRBV28; D unresolved. In germline, CDR1 is MDHEN, CDR2 SYDVKM. This CDR3 is 14 amino acids long. Trimming took 6 bases from V and 1 from J, leaving 9 bases between them. CDR3 amino acids: CASRGTWNTGELFF. The CDR3 DNA reads TGTGCCAGCAGAGGTACATGGAACACCGGGGAGCTGTTTTTT.

This chain uses TRBV30 with TRBJ1-5, with 7 positions matching TRBD1. Germline V gene data show CDR1 as GTSNPN and CDR2 as SVGIG (reference sequence). V was pared by 4 bases and J by 0 bases, with 9 bases of the junction left unmatched. The CDR3 has 16 amino acids. The CDR3 nucleotides read TGTGCCTGGACCCCGTGGGACAGCTATAGCAATCAGCCCCAGCATTTT. This sequence encodes CAWTPWDSYSNQPQHF.

The V gene is TRBV6-1, the J gene TRBJ2-1, with TRBD2 identical over 9 bases. CDR1 MNHNS and CDR2 SASEGT come from the germline V gene. The CDR3 runs 15 residues. The V gene end was trimmed by 2 bases and the J gene end by 9 bases; junction bases not matched to a gene: 8. The CDR3 coding sequence is TGTGCCAGCAGTGAAATGGCGGGGGGGTACGGTGAGCAGTTCTTC. Translation gives CASSEMAGGYGEQFF.

This clone came up once. CDR3 nucleotide sequence: TGTGCCAGCAGTTACTCGGGGACGCCCTCCTACGAGCAGTACTTC. Its translation: CASSYSGTPSYEQYF. The rearrangement links TRBV6-5 to TRBJ2-7, with D perhaps assigned TRBD1 or TRBD2 (5 bases each). CDR1 and CDR2 from the germline V gene are MNHEY and SVGAGI. Trimming pared 0 bases from V and 0 bases from J, leaving 9 bases between. The CDR3 runs 15 residues.

The CDR3 DNA reads TGTGCCAGCTCACCTAGGACAGAGGAAAAACTGTTTTTT. This codes for CASSPRTEEKLFF. This chain links TRBV18 with TRBJ1-4; D might be TRBD1 (6 bases). The CDR3 contains 13 residues. CDR1 is KGHSH and CDR2 is LQKENI in the germline V gene. The V end lost 3 bases, the J end lost 8 bases, and 10 bases lay between the germline ends. The full variable domain, its missing parts supplied by reference TRBV18 and TRBJ1-4, is NAGVMQNPRHLVRRRGQEARLRCSPMKGHSHVYWYRQLPEEGLKFMVYLQKENIIDESGMPKERFSAEFPKEGPSILRIQQVVRGDSAAYFCASSPRTEEKLFFGSGTQLSVL.